The T cell receptor beta chain under discussion was sequenced for a study of cytomegalovirus exposure and HLA in healthy donors. Background on the study: From some 180 million T cells, an earlier analysis saw 100 million to 140 million unique TCR beta sequences. Study-level results: Researchers counted approximately 160 TCR beta chains as cytomegalovirus-associated. Most CMV-associated TCR beta chains appeared HLA-restricted in a later analysis.

With regard to this clone: The antigen remains undetermined.

PCR used 60 Vbeta primers and 13 Jbeta primers. Method: immunoSEQ multiplex PCR; TCRdb's copy keeps in-frame clones and lacks some. The table lists about 120,000 clones, 83% of them singletons. This CDR3 comprises 17 residues. V gave up 1 base and J gave up 0 bases; unmatched junction bases: 7. Germline lookup yields CDR1 SGHRS and CDR2 YFSETQ. The TCR was taken from a middle-aged woman in good health and CMV-seropositive. The chain joins TRBV5-1 to TRBJ2-1, with 7 bases aligning to TRBD2. Specimen: PBMCs. The CDR3 coding sequence is TGCGCCAGCAGCTTGCCCGAAGCGGGGAGCTCCTACAATGAGCAGTTCTTC. It translates to CASSLPEAGSSYNEQFF.